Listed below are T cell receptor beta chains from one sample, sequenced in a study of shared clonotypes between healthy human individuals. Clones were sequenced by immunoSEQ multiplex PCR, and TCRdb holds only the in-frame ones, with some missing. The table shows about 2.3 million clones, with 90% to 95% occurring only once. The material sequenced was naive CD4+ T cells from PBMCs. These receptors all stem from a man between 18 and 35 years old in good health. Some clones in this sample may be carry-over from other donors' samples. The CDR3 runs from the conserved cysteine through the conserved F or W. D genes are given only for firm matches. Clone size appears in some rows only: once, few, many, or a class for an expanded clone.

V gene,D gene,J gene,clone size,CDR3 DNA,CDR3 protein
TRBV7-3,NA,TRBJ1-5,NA,TGTGCCAGCAGCTTGTATATAGAGGGTTCGTGGACCGTTGCTAATAGCAATCAGCCCCAGCATTTT,CASSLYIEGSWTVANSNQPQHF
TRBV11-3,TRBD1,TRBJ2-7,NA,TGTGCCAGCAGCAACAGGGGAAACGAGCAGTACTTC,CASSNRGNEQYF
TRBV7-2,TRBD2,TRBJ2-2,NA,TGTGCCAGCACAAAGGGGCTAGCGGGAACCGGGGAGCTGTTTTTT,CASTKGLAGTGELFF
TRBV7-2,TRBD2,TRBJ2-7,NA,TGTGCCAGCAGCTTGGCTGCTAGCGGAACCTACGAGCAGTACTTC,CASSLAASGTYEQYF
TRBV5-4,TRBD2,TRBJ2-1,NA,TGTGCCAGCAGCTTGGGACTAGCGGGCAACTCCTACAATGAGCAGTTCTTC,CASSLGLAGNSYNEQFF
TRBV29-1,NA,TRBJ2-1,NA,TGCAGCGTTGAGGGTTTTGGTAATGAGCAGTTCTTC,CSVEGFGNEQFF
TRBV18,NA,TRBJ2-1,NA,TGTGCCAGCTCACCTCCGCCAGGGGACAATGAGCAGTTCTTC,CASSPPPGDNEQFF
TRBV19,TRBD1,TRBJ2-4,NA,TGTGCCAGGCCCGGGACAGGGATACTAGCCAAAAACATTCAGTACTTC,CARPGTGILAKNIQYF
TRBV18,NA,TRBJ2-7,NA,TGTGCCAGCTCACAAGACAGCTACGAGCAGTACTTC,CASSQDSYEQYF
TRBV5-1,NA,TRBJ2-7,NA,TGCGCCAGCAGCTTGGACTCGGAGGGGGCCAGGCCGTCCTACGAGCAGTACTTC,CASSLDSEGARPSYEQYF
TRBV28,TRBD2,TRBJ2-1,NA,TGTGCCAGCGATTCTAGCGGGACCTTCAATGAGCAGTTCTTC,CASDSSGTFNEQFF
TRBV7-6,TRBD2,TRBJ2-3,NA,TGTGCCAGCAGCTTAGCCCACTTTCTAGCGGGAGAGAGTACAGATACGCAGTATTTT,CASSLAHFLAGESTDTQYF
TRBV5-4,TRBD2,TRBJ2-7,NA,TGTGCCAGCAGCTTGGTACCGGGAGGTGAGCAGTACTTC,CASSLVPGGEQYF
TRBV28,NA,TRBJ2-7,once,TGTGCCAGCAGTTTACCCGGCCACGAGCAGTACTTC,CASSLPGHEQYF
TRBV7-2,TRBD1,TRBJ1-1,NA,TGTGCCAGCAGCCAGGGGGCGTTTATAACTGAAGCTTTCTTT,CASSQGAFITEAFF
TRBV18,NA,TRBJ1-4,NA,TGTGCCAGCTCACCGAGGGGTCTAGAAAAACTGTTTTTT,CASSPRGLEKLFF
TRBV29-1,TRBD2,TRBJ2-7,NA,TGCAGCGTTGGGGGCGGGACTAGTAAGCAGTACTTC,CSVGGGTSKQYF
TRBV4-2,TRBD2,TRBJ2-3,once,TGTGCCAGCAGCCAAGATGTAGCTAGGCGGGCTAGCGGGAGGAGGGACACAGATACGCAGTATTTT,CASSQDVARRASGRRDTDTQYF
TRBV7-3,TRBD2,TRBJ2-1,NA,TGTGCCAGCAGCACACGGACTAGCCAGGCCAATGAGCAGTTCTTC,CASSTRTSQANEQFF
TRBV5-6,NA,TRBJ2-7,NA,TGTGCCAGCAGCTACCGGAGGACGGCGTGGTCTTCCTACGAGCAGTACTTC,CASSYRRTAWSSYEQYF
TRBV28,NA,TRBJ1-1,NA,TGTGCCAGCAGTTTACTACAGCAACGAGCTTTCTTT,CASSLLQQRAFF
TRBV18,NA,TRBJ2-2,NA,TGTGCCAGCTCACCACGGGGCGCACCGAACACCGGGGAGCTGTTTTTT,CASSPRGAPNTGELFF
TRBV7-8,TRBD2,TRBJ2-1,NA,TGTGCCAGCAGCCTGCTCACTAGCGGGATATACAATGAGCAGTTCTTC,CASSLLTSGIYNEQFF
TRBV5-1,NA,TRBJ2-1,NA,TGCGCCAGCAGCTTCGTTTCCACCAACAATGAGCAGTTCTTC,CASSFVSTNNEQFF
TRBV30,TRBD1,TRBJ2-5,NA,TGTGCCTGGAGTGGGGGACAGACGCAAGAGACCCAGTACTTC,CAWSGGQTQETQYF
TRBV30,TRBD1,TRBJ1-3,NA,TGTGCCTGGAGGTCCGGGACAGGGGGTAATCTCTCTGGAAACACCATATATTTT,CAWRSGTGGNLSGNTIYF
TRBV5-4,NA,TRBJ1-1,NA,TGTGCCAGCAGGGGAGGAGATGTACGCACTGAAGCTTTCTTT,CASRGGDVRTEAFF
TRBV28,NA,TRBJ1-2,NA,TGTGCCAGCAGCGATCTGGGGGGACTTCATGGCTACACCTTC,CASSDLGGLHGYTF
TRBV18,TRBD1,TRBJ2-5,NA,TGTGCCAGCTCACCACCATCAGGGGGCCAAGAGACCCAGTACTTC,CASSPPSGGQETQYF
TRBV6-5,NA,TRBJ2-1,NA,TGTGCCAGCAGCCCCGGTACAGGGCGTTACAATGAGCAGTTCTTC,CASSPGTGRYNEQFF
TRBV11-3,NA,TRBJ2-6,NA,TGTGCCAGCAGCTTAGATGGACAAGAGGGGGCCAACGTCCTGACTTTC,CASSLDGQEGANVLTF
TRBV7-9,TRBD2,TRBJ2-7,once,TGTGCCAGCAGCTTACTAGCGGGGGCTACCTACGAGCAGTACTTC,CASSLLAGATYEQYF
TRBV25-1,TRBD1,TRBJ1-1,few,TGTGCCAGCAGTGAACCCGGGACAGGATCCACTGAAGCTTTCTTT,CASSEPGTGSTEAFF
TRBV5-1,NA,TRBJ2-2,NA,TGCGCCAGCAGCGCCGCAGAGGGCGGGGAGCTGTTTTTT,CASSAAEGGELFF
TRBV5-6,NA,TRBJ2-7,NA,TGTGCCAGCAGCCGCATCTACGAGCAGTACTTC,CASSRIYEQYF
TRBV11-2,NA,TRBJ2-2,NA,TGTGCCAGCAGCTTAGATCGGAGGGCCGGGGAGCTGTTTTTT,CASSLDRRAGELFF
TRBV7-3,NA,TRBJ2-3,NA,TGTGCCAGCAGCTTAAATTCGGGGAATCCACCCGCAGATACGCAGTATTTT,CASSLNSGNPPADTQYF
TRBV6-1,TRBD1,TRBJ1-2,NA,TGTGCCAGCAGGCCGGGACAGGGGACGAACTATGGCTACACCTTC,CASRPGQGTNYGYTF
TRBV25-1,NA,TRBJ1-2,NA,TGTGCCAGCAGTGAATATGGGGTCTGGGGGCGCGACTATGGCTACACCTTC,CASSEYGVWGRDYGYTF
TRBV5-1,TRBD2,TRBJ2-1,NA,TGCGCCAGCAGCCCTGCGGGAGGGTACAATGAGCAGTTCTTC,CASSPAGGYNEQFF
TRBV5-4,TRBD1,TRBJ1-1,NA,TGTGCCAGCAGCTTGGGCCTTAAACAGGGGGATAACACTGAAGCTTTCTTT,CASSLGLKQGDNTEAFF
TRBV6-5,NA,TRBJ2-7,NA,TGTGCCAGCAGTTACCGGCCGACAGGCTCCTACGAGCAGTACTTC,CASSYRPTGSYEQYF
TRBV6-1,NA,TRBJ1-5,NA,TGTGCCAGCAGGCCCAGCGGAGCAGTTCAGCCCCAGCATTTT,CASRPSGAVQPQHF
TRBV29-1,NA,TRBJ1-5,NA,TGCAGCGTAGCCGGGACACCGAATAGCAATCAGCCCCAGCATTTT,CSVAGTPNSNQPQHF
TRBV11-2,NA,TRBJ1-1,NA,TGTGCCAGCAGCCGTGATCTGAACACTGAAGCTTTCTTT,CASSRDLNTEAFF
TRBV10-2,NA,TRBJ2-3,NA,TGCGCCAGCCGCTTAGGTTCTAGCACAGATACGCAGTATTTT,CASRLGSSTDTQYF
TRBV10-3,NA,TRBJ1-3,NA,TGTGCCATCAGTGATTTACAGGGTAAATCTGGAAACACCATATATTTT,CAISDLQGKSGNTIYF
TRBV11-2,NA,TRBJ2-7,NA,TGTGCCAGCAGCTTAGCGGGCGGCGAGCAGTACTTC,CASSLAGGEQYF
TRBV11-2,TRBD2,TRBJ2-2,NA,TGTGCCAGCAGCTTAGGGTGGACTAGCGGAAACACCGGGGAGCTGTTTTTT,CASSLGWTSGNTGELFF
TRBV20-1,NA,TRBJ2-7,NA,TGCAGTGCTGCCCCGAACGGGGAGCAGTACTTC,CSAAPNGEQYF
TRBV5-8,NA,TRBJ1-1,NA,TGTGCCAGCAGCTTGGAACAGAACACTGAAGCTTTCTTT,CASSLEQNTEAFF
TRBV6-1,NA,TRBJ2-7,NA,TGTGCCAGCAGTGAATTGGGCAAGACCTACGAGCAGTACTTC,CASSELGKTYEQYF
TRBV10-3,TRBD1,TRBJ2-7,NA,TGTGCCATCAGTCTCTCCGGGACAGGGATCGACGAGCAGTACTTC,CAISLSGTGIDEQYF
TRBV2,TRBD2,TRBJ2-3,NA,TGTGCCAGCAGTAGGACTAGCGGGAGAAGCACAGATACGCAGTATTTT,CASSRTSGRSTDTQYF
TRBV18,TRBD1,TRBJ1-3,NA,TGTGCCAGCTCACTCGGGACAGCAGACTCTGGAAACACCATATATTTT,CASSLGTADSGNTIYF
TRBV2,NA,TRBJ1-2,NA,TGTGCCAGCAGGATCAGCGGGACTCCCTATGGCTACACCTTC,CASRISGTPYGYTF
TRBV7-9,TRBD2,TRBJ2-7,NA,TGTGCCAGCAGCGCGGGACTAGCGGGAGGTTACGAGCAGTACTTC,CASSAGLAGGYEQYF
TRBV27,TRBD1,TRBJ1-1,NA,TGTGCCAGCAGTAGGACAGGGGGGAACACTGAAGCTTTCTTT,CASSRTGGNTEAFF
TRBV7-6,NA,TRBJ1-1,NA,TGTGCCAGCAGCTCTTACCCGGGGGCCACTGAAGCTTTCTTT,CASSSYPGATEAFF